This paragraph reports one T cell receptor beta chain. Germline values: CDR1 ENHRY, CDR2 SYGVKD. The CDR3 is 18 amino acids. V lost 1 base to trimming and J lost 5 bases; unmatched junction nucleotides: 6. This sample is part of a study of blood T cell repertoires in COVID-19. Study information: The United States, Italy and Spain supplied acute and convalescent COVID-19 samples. PBMCs, B-cell-depleted T cells, or T cells were the source of the cDNA or gDNA that made up the material.

Authors' methods: Amplification with reference gene primers provided the estimates of nucleated cell counts. TCRdb's table, derived via immunoSEQ multiplex PCR, lists solely in-frame clones and lacks some. V and J calls and clone size are copied from that table; D and trimming were computed from the DNA. The sample carries tens of thousands of clones, 83% recorded once. Material: peripheral blood. V gene TRBV10-3 combines with J gene TRBJ2-1, with 15 bases lining up with TRBD2. The TCR comes from a woman aged 55-69 years with acute or convalescent COVID-19. The CDR3, as DNA: TGTGCCATCAGTGAGTACCGGACTAGCGGGAGGGCCGACAATGAGCAGTTCTTC. Encoded protein: CAISEYRTSGRADNEQFF.